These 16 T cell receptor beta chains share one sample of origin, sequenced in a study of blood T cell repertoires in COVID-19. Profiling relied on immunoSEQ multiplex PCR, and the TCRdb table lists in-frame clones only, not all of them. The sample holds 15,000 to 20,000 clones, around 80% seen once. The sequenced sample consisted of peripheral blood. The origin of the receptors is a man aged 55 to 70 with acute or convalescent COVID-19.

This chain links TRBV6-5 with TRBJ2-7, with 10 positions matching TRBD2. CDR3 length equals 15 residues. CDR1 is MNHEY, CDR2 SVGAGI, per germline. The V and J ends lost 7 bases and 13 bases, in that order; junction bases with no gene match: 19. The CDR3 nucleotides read TGTGCCAGCAAGCGGGGGGGGACAGCAAGTCCTAGATTCTACTTC. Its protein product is CASKRGGTASPRFYF.

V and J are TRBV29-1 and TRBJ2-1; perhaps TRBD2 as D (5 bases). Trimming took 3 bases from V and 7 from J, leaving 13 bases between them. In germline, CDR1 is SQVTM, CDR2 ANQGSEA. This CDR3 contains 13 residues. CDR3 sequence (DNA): TGCAGCGTTGAGGAGGAGACGGGGAATGAGCAGTTCTTC. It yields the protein CSVEEETGNEQFF.

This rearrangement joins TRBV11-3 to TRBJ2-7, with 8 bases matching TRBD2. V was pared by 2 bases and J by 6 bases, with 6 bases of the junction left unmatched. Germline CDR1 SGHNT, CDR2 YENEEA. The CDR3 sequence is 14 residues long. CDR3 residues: CASSLRERGSEQYF. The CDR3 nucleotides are TGTGCCAGCAGCTTACGCGAGCGGGGGAGCGAGCAGTACTTC.

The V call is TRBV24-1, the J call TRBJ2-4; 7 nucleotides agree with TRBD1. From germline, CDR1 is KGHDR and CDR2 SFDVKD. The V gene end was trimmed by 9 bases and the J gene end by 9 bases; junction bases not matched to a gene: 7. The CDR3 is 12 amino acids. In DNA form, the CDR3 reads TGTGCCACCGACGCAGGGGGACGCATTCAGTACTTC. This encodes CATDAGGRIQYF.

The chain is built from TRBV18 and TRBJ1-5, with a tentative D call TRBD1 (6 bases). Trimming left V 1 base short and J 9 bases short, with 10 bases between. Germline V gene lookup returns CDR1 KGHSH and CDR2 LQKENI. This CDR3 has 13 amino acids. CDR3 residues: CASSPLGDTPQHF. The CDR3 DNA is TGTGCCAGCTCACCACTAGGGGACACGCCCCAGCATTTT.

The CDR3 reads CASSLRVGGDEKLFF. CDR3 in DNA: TGCGCCAGCAGCCTAAGAGTTGGGGGGGATGAAAAACTGTTTTTT. The rearrangement uses TRBV4-1 and TRBJ1-4, with D perhaps matching TRBD1 (5 bases). V was cut by 4 bases and J by 6 bases, with 15 bases left in between. CDR1 MGHRA and CDR2 YSYEKL come from the germline V gene. This CDR3 is built from 15 residues.

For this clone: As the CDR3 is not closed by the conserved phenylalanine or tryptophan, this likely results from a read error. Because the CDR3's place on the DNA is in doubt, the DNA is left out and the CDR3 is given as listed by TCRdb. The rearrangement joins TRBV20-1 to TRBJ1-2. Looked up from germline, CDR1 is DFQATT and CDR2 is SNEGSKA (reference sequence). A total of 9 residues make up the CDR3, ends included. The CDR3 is CSVRPSRGR.

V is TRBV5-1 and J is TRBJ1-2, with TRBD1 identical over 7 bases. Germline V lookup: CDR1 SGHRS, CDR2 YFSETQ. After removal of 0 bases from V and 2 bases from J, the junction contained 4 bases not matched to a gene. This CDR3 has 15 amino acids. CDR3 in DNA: TGCGCCAGCAGCTTGGCCGAGACAGGGAACTATGGCTACACCTTC. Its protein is CASSLAETGNYGYTF.

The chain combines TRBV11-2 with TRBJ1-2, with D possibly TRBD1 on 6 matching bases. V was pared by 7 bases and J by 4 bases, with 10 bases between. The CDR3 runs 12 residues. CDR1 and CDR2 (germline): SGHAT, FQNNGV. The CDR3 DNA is TGTGCCAGCACCCCACAGGGCTATGGCTACACCTTC. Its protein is CASTPQGYGYTF.

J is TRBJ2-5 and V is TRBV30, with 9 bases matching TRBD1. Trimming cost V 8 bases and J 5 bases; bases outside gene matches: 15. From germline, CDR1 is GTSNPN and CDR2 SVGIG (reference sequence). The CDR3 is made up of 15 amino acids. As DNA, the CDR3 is TGTGCCGCCTCACCTCCCGGGACAGGGTCGGAGACCCAGTACTTC. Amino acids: CAASPPGTGSETQYF.

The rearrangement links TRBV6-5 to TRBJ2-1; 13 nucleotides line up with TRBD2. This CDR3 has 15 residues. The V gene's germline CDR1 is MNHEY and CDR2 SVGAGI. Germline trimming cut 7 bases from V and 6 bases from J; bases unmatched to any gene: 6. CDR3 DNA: TGTGCCAGCACTACCGGGACTAGCGGGGTCAATGAGCAGTTCTTC. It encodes CASTTGTSGVNEQFF.

This CDR3 is CASSKSLARVTQYF. The CDR3 DNA reads TGTGCCAGCAGCAAATCCCTCGCCCGGGTGACCCAGTACTTC. V and J are TRBV21-1 and TRBJ2-5; TRBD2, the D gene given by the table, was not confirmed from the DNA. TRBV21-1 is described as a pseudogene. The CDR3 contains 14 residues.

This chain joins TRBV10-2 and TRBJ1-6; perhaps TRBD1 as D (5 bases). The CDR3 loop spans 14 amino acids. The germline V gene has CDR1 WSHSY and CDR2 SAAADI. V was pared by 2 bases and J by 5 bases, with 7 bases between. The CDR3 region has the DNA TGCGCCAGCAGTGAGCAGGGTAATAATTCACCCCTCCACTTT. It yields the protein CASSEQGNNSPLHF.

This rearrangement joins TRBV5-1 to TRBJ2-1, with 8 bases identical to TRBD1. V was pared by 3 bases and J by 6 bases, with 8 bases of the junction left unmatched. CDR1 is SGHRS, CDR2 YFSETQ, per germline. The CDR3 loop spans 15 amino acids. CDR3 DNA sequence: TGCGCCAGCAGCTGGGGGGACAGGAATGGCAATGAGCAGTTCTTC. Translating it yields CASSWGDRNGNEQFF.

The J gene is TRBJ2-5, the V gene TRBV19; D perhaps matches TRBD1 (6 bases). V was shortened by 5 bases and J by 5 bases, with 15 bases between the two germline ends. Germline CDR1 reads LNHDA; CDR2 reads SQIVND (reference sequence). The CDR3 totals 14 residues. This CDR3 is CASSSGTLWETQYF. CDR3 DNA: TGTGCCAGTAGTTCCGGGACACTTTGGGAGACCCAGTACTTC.

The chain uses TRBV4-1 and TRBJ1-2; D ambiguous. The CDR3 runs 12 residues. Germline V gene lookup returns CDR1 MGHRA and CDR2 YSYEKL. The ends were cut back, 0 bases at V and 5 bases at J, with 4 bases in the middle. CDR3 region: CASSQDQYGYTF. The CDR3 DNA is TGCGCCAGCAGCCAAGATCAATATGGCTACACCTTC.